What follows are 2 T cell receptor beta chains derived from one specimen sequenced in a study of T cell repertoires in cytomegalovirus infection. TCRdb re-called the reads with MiXCR, one entry per CDR3 protein. The sample records approximately 500,000 distinct CDR3 sequences, about 11% being singletons. Sequencing was carried out using PBMCs. The receptors come from a human donor in good health (CMV status not recorded). Some clones in this sample may be carry-over from other donors' samples.

This clonotype has ten or more counts. This chain links TRBV28 with TRBJ1-1; 7 bases are shared with TRBD1. J was trimmed by 0 bases and V by 6 bases; bases with no gene match: 7. Germline V gene lookup returns CDR1 MDHEN and CDR2 SYDVKM. This CDR3 has 15 amino acids. The DNA of the CDR3 is TGTGCCAGCAGGTGGCAGGGACAGTTGAACACTGAAGCTTTCTTT. Its protein is CASRWQGQLNTEAFF.

There are many counts of this clonotype. The chain couples TRBV7-6 to TRBJ2-7; 11 nucleotides align to TRBD2. Germline V CDR1 and CDR2: SGHVS, FNYEAQ. This CDR3 contains 15 residues. Unmatched junction bases numbered 6, after V lost 5 bases and J lost 3 bases. The CDR3 region is CASSLRLAGNYEQYF. The CDR3 DNA reads as TGTGCCAGCAGCCTCAGACTAGCGGGGAACTACGAGCAGTACTTC.